Below, 21 T cell receptor beta chains from the same sample are listed, as sequenced in a study of a mutant IDH1 vaccine in newly diagnosed glioma. Time point specified: week 35, safety follow-up. The vaccine gave 300 ug of a 20-mer mutant IDH1 peptide subcutaneously per dose. The protocol was immunoSEQ multiplex PCR, while the TCRdb copy is restricted to in-frame clones and leaves out a portion. The profile shows about 74,000 clones, 70% to 90% of them singletons. No antigen has been assigned to these receptors. The sample consisted of PBMCs, taken from a glioma patient whose treatment included an IDH1 peptide vaccine. The receptors originated from a man aged 25 to 40 with glioma.

This clone was picked up a small number of times. The chain is built from TRBV6-5 and TRBJ2-7; the match to TRBD1 covers 8 bases. This CDR3 has 14 residues. Germline V lookup: CDR1 MNHEY, CDR2 SVGAGI. J lost 2 bases, V lost 10 bases, and 10 bases had no gene match. The CDR3 DNA reads TGTGCCACCCGACCCCGACAGGGGCCCTACGAGCAGTACTTC. Amino acid sequence: CATRPRQGPYEQYF.

CDR3 sequence: CASSPAGTANTEAFF. Written as DNA, the CDR3 is TGTGCCAGCAGTCCTGCCGGGACGGCAAACACTGAAGCTTTCTTT. The V call is TRBV27, the J call TRBJ1-1; the D gene is possibly TRBD1 (5 bases). Germline V lookup: CDR1 MNHEY, CDR2 SMNVEV (reference sequence). This CDR3 has 15 amino acids. V lost 5 bases and J 2 bases, leaving 15 bases between the germline ends.

This clone turned up a few times. This sequence joins TRBV7-3 and TRBJ2-1; D tentatively reads TRBD1 or TRBD2 (7 bases each). From germline, CDR1 is SGHTA and CDR2 FQGTGA. CDR3 size: 15 residues. The germline V and J ends were trimmed by 4 bases and 6 bases, with 16 bases remaining between them. This chain's CDR3 is CASSSRLAGGNEQFF. Written as DNA, the CDR3 is TGTGCCAGCAGCTCTCGACTAGCAGGGGGCAATGAGCAGTTCTTC.

This chain uses TRBV19 with TRBJ2-2; TRBD2 aligns across 12 bases. The germline CDR1 and CDR2 sequences are LNHDA and SQIVND (reference sequence). CDR3 length equals 18 residues. With V trimmed by 5 bases and J by 4 bases, 11 bases remained unmatched. The CDR3, as DNA: TGTGCCAGTAGTTCAGGGTCCAAGGGACTAGCGGGCACCGGGGAGCTGTTTTTT. Translated, it gives CASSSGSKGLAGTGELFF.

Only one count was recorded for this clone. The chain joins TRBV13 to TRBJ1-1, with a possible D match to TRBD1 (5 bases). This CDR3 region has 14 residues. V was shortened by 5 bases and J by 3 bases, with 13 bases between the two germline ends. Germline CDR1 is PRHDT and CDR2 is FYEKMQ (reference sequence). The CDR3 sequence is CASSVTSGYTEAFF. Written as DNA, the CDR3 is TGTGCCAGCAGCGTAACCTCAGGGTACACTGAAGCTTTCTTT.

V is TRBV18 and J is TRBJ1-5; D is possibly TRBD1 (6 bases). The germline V and J ends were trimmed by 4 bases and 1 base, with 14 bases remaining between them. From germline, CDR1 is KGHSH and CDR2 LQKENI. The CDR3 extends over 16 amino acids. The CDR3 bases are TGTGCCAGCTCACTACAGGGCGGGGGCAGCAATCAGCCCCAGCATTTT. Amino acid sequence: CASSLQGGGSNQPQHF.

The chain recombines TRBV5-1 with TRBJ1-4, with 8 positions matching TRBD1. Germline assignment: CDR1 SGHRS and CDR2 YFSETQ. The J segment lost 8 bases and the V segment lost 4 bases, leaving 7 bases of the junction unmatched. The CDR3 is 14 residues long. The CDR3 DNA is TGCGCCAGCAGCCCCGGGACAGGAGGGGAAAAACTGTTTTTT. Encoded protein: CASSPGTGGEKLFF.

V gene TRBV27 combines with J gene TRBJ1-1; D uncertain. The CDR3 is made up of 15 amino acids. The ends were cut back, 1 base at V and 1 base at J, with 10 bases in the middle. Per germline, CDR1 MNHEY and CDR2 SMNVEV (reference sequence). CDR3 in amino acids: CASSLFQPGNTEAFF. CDR3 DNA sequence: TGTGCCAGCAGTTTATTTCAGCCAGGGAACACTGAAGCTTTCTTT.

The chain's CDR3 is CASSPPGHRTDTQYF. The CDR3 bases are TGTGCCAGCTCACCACCGGGACACCGCACAGATACGCAGTATTTT. This rearrangement joins TRBV18 to TRBJ2-3, with D tentatively TRBD1 (6 bases). This CDR3 region has 15 residues. The germline CDR1 and CDR2 sequences are KGHSH and LQKENI. V lost 0 bases, J lost 1 base, and 8 bases lay in between.

The chain combines TRBV6-1 with TRBJ2-3; 14 positions match TRBD2. The CDR3 is 15 amino acids. The V segment lost 4 bases and the J segment 4 bases; nucleotides outside the gene matches: 1. Per the germline V gene, CDR1 is MNHNS and CDR2 is SASEGT. As DNA, the CDR3 is TGTGCCAGCAGTGGACTAGCGGGGGGGCCAGATACGCAGTATTTT. Translated: CASSGLAGGPDTQYF.

The chain employs TRBV5-1 and TRBJ2-1, with TRBD1 matching 7 bases. The germline CDR1 and CDR2 sequences are SGHRS and YFSETQ. The junction had 6 bases not matched to a gene; V was cut back by 3 bases and J by 6 bases. The CDR3 is 14 amino acids. This chain's CDR3 is CASSSGQLGNEQFF. DNA of the CDR3: TGCGCCAGCAGCTCGGGACAGCTGGGCAATGAGCAGTTCTTC.

This clone has a single count. This chain uses TRBV5-5 with TRBJ1-2; D gene unclear. Trimming shortened V by 1 base and J by 4 bases, and 11 bases separated the two germline ends. Germline V lookup: CDR1 SGHKS, CDR2 YYEKEE (reference sequence). The length of the CDR3 is 14 residues. CDR3 region: CASSLPEAIYGYTF. The CDR3 DNA sequence: TGTGCCAGCAGCTTGCCAGAGGCGATCTATGGCTACACCTTC.

In nucleotides, the CDR3 is TGTGCCAGCAGTTCCGGGACACGCTATGGCTACACCTTC. Translated: CASSSGTRYGYTF. This chain joins TRBV28 and TRBJ1-2; possible D gene TRBD1, 6 bases. Trimming stripped 4 bases from V and 4 bases from J, with 10 bases between. The CDR3 totals 13 residues. CDR1 is MDHEN and CDR2 is SYDVKM in the germline V gene.

The J gene is TRBJ2-1, the V gene TRBV15; 15 nucleotides match TRBD2. CDR1 LNHNV and CDR2 YYDKDF come from the germline V gene (reference sequence). There are 20 residues in the CDR3. With V trimmed by 0 bases and J by 0 bases, 6 bases remained unmatched. The CDR3 bases are TGTGCCACCAGCAGAGAAGCAGGACTAGCGGGAGGGAGCTCCTACAATGAGCAGTTCTTC. As protein: CATSREAGLAGGSSYNEQFF. The full variable domain, with the rest looked up from reference TRBV15 and TRBJ2-1, is DAMVIQNPRYQVTQFGKPVTLSCSQTLNHNVMYWYQQKSSQAPKLLFHYYDKDFNNEADTPDNFQSRRPNTSFCFLDIRSPGLGDTAMYLCATSREAGLAGGSSYNEQFFGPGTRLTVL.

V and J are TRBV18 and TRBJ1-1, with TRBD1 matching over 7 bases. In germline, CDR1 is KGHSH, CDR2 LQKENI. This CDR3 is built from 14 residues. The trim removed 2 bases at V and 4 bases at J, leaving 4 bases unmatched. The CDR3 DNA reads as TGTGCCAGCTCACCAACAGGGGCGATCACTGAAGCTTTCTTT. Protein: CASSPTGAITEAFF.

The sample holds one count of this clone. This chain joins TRBV5-1 and TRBJ2-2, with TRBD1 identical over 8 bases. The trim removed 7 bases at V and 6 bases at J, leaving 11 bases unmatched. The CDR3 is made up of 15 amino acids. Per the germline V gene, CDR1 is SGHRS and CDR2 is YFSETQ. CDR3 amino acids: CASCWDRTYAGELFF. The CDR3 DNA reads as TGCGCCAGCTGTTGGGACAGGACGTATGCCGGGGAGCTGTTTTTT.

This clone showed up just once. The rearrangement joins TRBV4-1 to TRBJ2-1, with 9 bases fitting TRBD2. This CDR3 is 17 amino acids long. With 5 bases clipped from V and 4 bases from J, the junction kept 12 bases outside the gene matches. Germline V CDR1 and CDR2: MGHRA, YSYEKL. The CDR3 sequence: CASSLKFSGSSYNEQFF. The DNA for the CDR3 is TGCGCCAGCAGCTTAAAGTTTAGCGGGAGTTCTTACAATGAGCAGTTCTTC.

The chain recombines TRBV20-1 with TRBJ1-2, with a tentative D call TRBD1 (5 bases). Looked up from germline, CDR1 is DFQATT and CDR2 is SNEGSKA (reference sequence). V lost 4 bases and J 6 bases, leaving 6 bases between the germline ends. The length of the CDR3 is 10 residues. The CDR3 DNA reads TGCAGTGCTACAGGGAATGGCTACACCTTC. Amino acid sequence: CSATGNGYTF.

This clone showed up just a few times. The chain joins TRBV15 to TRBJ1-2; D perhaps matches TRBD1 (5 bases). Trimming removed 3 bases from V and 0 bases from J, with 8 bases in between. Germline V gives CDR1 LNHNV, CDR2 YYDKDF (reference sequence). The CDR3 contains 14 residues. CDR3 sequence reads: CATSRDTTNYGYTF. The CDR3 DNA sequence: TGTGCCACCAGCAGGGACACTACTAACTATGGCTACACCTTC.

The chain recombines TRBV5-6 with TRBJ2-1, with D hard to call. Germline V gene data show CDR1 as SGHDT and CDR2 as YYEEEE. V dropped 0 bases and J dropped 0 bases, with 10 bases sitting between them. This CDR3 contains 16 residues. The DNA for the CDR3 is TGTGCCAGCAGCTTGGTACCGCGGAGCTCCTACAATGAGCAGTTCTTC. Translated, it gives CASSLVPRSSYNEQFF. Supplemented by reference TRBV5-6 and TRBJ2-1, the full variable domain reads DAGVTQSPTHLIKTRGQQVTLRCSPKSGHDTVSWYQQALGQGPQFIFQYYEEEERQRGNFPDRFSGHQFPNYSSELNVNALLLGDSALYLCASSLVPRSSYNEQFFGPGTRLTVL.

The genes are TRBV19 and TRBJ2-3, with D perhaps given as TRBD1 or TRBD2 (5 bases each). The CDR3 length is 16 residues. The germline V and J ends were trimmed by 4 bases and 3 bases, with 17 bases remaining between them. The germline CDR1 and CDR2 sequences are LNHDA and SQIVND (reference sequence). The CDR3 loop is CASSTGRLGVTDTQYF. The CDR3 DNA reads as TGTGCCAGTAGTACGGGCCGGCTGGGGGTGACAGATACGCAGTATTTT.